Shown below are 13 T cell receptor beta chains from a single sample sequenced in a study of blood T cell repertoires in COVID-19. Repertoires were generated with immunoSEQ multiplex PCR, while TCRdb's copy carries only in-frame clones and drops some. The sample records under 45,000 clones, just over 85% being singletons. Sequenced material: peripheral blood. These TCRs come from a man aged 35-49 years with active COVID-19.

V gene TRBV11-3 combines with J gene TRBJ2-3; TRBD2 might be the D (5 bases). This CDR3 spans 18 amino acids. V was pared by 2 bases and J by 0 bases, with 18 bases between. In germline, CDR1 is SGHNT, CDR2 YENEEA. This chain's CDR3 is CASSLSLGSARSTDTQYF. CDR3 sequence (DNA): TGTGCCAGCAGCTTAAGTTTGGGTAGCGCCCGCAGCACAGATACGCAGTATTTT.

V usage is TRBV28 and J usage is TRBJ2-7, with D tentatively TRBD2 (6 bases). V was trimmed by 2 bases and J by 4 bases, leaving 12 bases between them. Looked up from germline, CDR1 is MDHEN and CDR2 is SYDVKM. This CDR3 is 14 amino acids long. The CDR3 bases are TGTGCCAGCAGTTTAGGAGGGGACGGGTACGAGCAGTACTTC. This gives the protein CASSLGGDGYEQYF.

The rearrangement uses TRBV1 and TRBJ1-3; the table assigns TRBD1, which was not confirmed against the DNA. TRBV1 is a pseudogene. CDR3 length: 16 amino acids. CDR3 DNA: TGCACCAGCAGCCAAGATCCAGGGATCTCTGGAAACACCATATATTTT. As protein: CTSSQDPGISGNTIYF.

The chain uses TRBV29-1 and TRBJ2-1, with TRBD2 matching over 13 bases. Germline CDR1 reads SQVTM; CDR2 reads ANQGSEA. The CDR3 loop spans 15 amino acids. Trimming removed 2 bases from V and 9 bases from J; junction bases left unmatched: 7. Here the CDR3 DNA reads TGCAGCGTTGAAAAAGGACTAGCGGGAGTAAGTGAGCAGTTCTTC. Protein: CSVEKGLAGVSEQFF.

The chain has TRBV3-1 (or the pseudogene TRBV3-2) and TRBJ1-2; D uncertain. This CDR3 spans 13 amino acids. Germline values: CDR1 LGHDT, CDR2 YNNKEL (reference sequence). V lost 1 base to trimming and J lost 4 bases, with 7 bases between them. The CDR3 loop is CASSQGGAYGYTF. Written as DNA, the CDR3 is TGTGCCAGCAGCCAAGGGGGAGCCTATGGCTACACCTTC.

This clone has a single count. The chain combines TRBV7-2 with TRBJ2-7; TRBD1 might be the D (7 bases). Trimming cost V 0 bases and J 0 bases, with 12 bases left between them. Germline V lookup: CDR1 SGHTA, CDR2 FQGNSA. The CDR3 totals 16 residues. In nucleotides, the CDR3 is TGTGCCAGCAGCTTAGCGCGACAGGGACTCTCCTACGAGCAGTACTTC. Translating it yields CASSLARQGLSYEQYF.

V is TRBV2 and J is TRBJ2-7; TRBD1 aligns across 8 bases. Germline CDR1 SNHLY, CDR2 FYNNEI. V lost 4 bases to trimming and J lost 2 bases; unmatched junction nucleotides: 4. The CDR3 runs to 14 residues. The CDR3 DNA reads as TGTGCCAGCAGTGTGGACAGGGCAACCTACGAGCAGTACTTC. It translates to CASSVDRATYEQYF. The entire variable domain, with the rest obtained from reference TRBV2 and TRBJ2-7, is as follows: EPEVTQTPSHQVTQMGQEVILRCVPISNHLYFYWYRQILGQKVEFLVSFYNNEISEKSEIFDDQFSVERPDGSNFTLKIRSTKLEDSAMYFCASSVDRATYEQYFGPGTRLTVT.

This chain joins TRBV9 and TRBJ2-5; weak D call: TRBD2 (6 bases). Germline CDR1 and CDR2: SGDLS and YYNGEE. Trimming stripped 4 bases from V and 0 bases from J, with 13 bases between. This CDR3 spans 15 amino acids. The CDR3 spells CASSPSGVNQETQYF. In DNA, the CDR3 is TGTGCCAGCAGCCCCTCGGGGGTTAACCAAGAGACCCAGTACTTC.

J is TRBJ2-7 and V is TRBV5-1; the D gene is possibly TRBD1 (5 bases). From germline, CDR1 is SGHRS and CDR2 YFSETQ. This CDR3 has 15 amino acids. V lost 0 bases, J lost 0 bases, and 10 bases lay in between. CDR3 nucleotides: TGCGCCAGCAGCTTGGGGGGCGGTAACTCCTACGAGCAGTACTTC. Residues: CASSLGGGNSYEQYF.

The chain carries TRBV18 and TRBJ2-7; D is unclear. CDR3 length: 12 amino acids. Looked up from germline, CDR1 is KGHSH and CDR2 is LQKENI. Trimming took 1 base from V and 3 from J, leaving 4 bases between them. This chain's CDR3 is CASSPLNYEQYF. In DNA, the CDR3 is TGTGCCAGCTCACCACTTAACTACGAGCAGTACTTC.

The V call is TRBV7-9, the J call TRBJ2-7; D call uncertain. Between the trimmed V and J ends, which lost 5 bases and 1 base, there was a span of 3 bases. Germline V gives CDR1 SEHNR, CDR2 FQNEAQ (reference sequence). This CDR3 comprises 11 residues. The CDR3 loop reads CASSLSYEQYF. The CDR3 DNA follows: TGTGCCAGCAGCCTATCCTACGAGCAGTACTTC.

V gene TRBV3-1 (or the pseudogene TRBV3-2) combines with J gene TRBJ1-6; no definite D call. Per the germline V gene, CDR1 is LGHDT and CDR2 is YNNKEL (reference sequence). V lost 0 bases and J lost 0, with 9 bases in between. The CDR3 is made up of 17 amino acids. CDR3 in amino acids: CASSQDRVSSYNSPLHF. The CDR3 DNA is TGTGCCAGCAGCCAAGATCGCGTGAGCTCCTATAATTCACCCCTCCACTTT.

The V call is TRBV2, the J call TRBJ1-3; D call uncertain. Germline V gene data show CDR1 as SNHLY and CDR2 as FYNNEI. This CDR3 region has 14 residues. V was shortened by 4 bases and J by 4 bases, with 11 bases between the two germline ends. The CDR3 protein is CASSVGHRGNTIYF. The CDR3 DNA is TGTGCCAGCAGTGTTGGGCATCGAGGAAACACCATATATTTT.